This T cell receptor (beta chain) was found in a study of blood T cells in healthy people across ages. With a J-beta primer mix and a sample-barcoded 5' primer, a second PCR ran about 7 to 12 cycles. A single record per CDR3 protein comes from TCRdb applying MiXCR to the 5' RACE reads. The sample records almost 800,000 distinct CDR3 sequences, 55% to 75% being singletons. Healthy Caucasian individuals from Russia aged about 6 to 90 served as donors. This clonotype was counted only a few times. The V gene lost 0 bases and the J gene lost 3 bases, with 14 bases spanning the gap. The CDR3 is 16 residues long. CDR1 is MNHEY and CDR2 is SVGAGI in the germline V gene.

The material sequenced was blood. This TCR was sampled from a man aged 25-45 years in good health. V is TRBV6-5 and J is TRBJ1-2, with TRBD1 as a possible D gene (5 bases). In nucleotides, the CDR3 is TGTGCCAGCAGTTACTCGAATCCAGGGCGGCACTATGGCTACACCTTC. Residues: CASSYSNPGRHYGYTF.